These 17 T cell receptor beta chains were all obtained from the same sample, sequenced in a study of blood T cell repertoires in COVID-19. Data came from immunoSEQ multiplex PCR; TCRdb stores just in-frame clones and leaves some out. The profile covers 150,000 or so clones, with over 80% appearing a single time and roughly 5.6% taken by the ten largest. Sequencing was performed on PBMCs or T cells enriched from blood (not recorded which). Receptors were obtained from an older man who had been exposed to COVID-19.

The CDR3, as DNA: TGTGCCACCCTCACAGGGGGCGCGTCCAAAAACATTCAGTACTTC. It translates to CATLTGGASKNIQYF. The V call is TRBV24-1, the J call TRBJ2-4; 9 nucleotides align to TRBD1. Germline V gene sequence: CDR1 KGHDR, CDR2 SFDVKD. Trimming took 9 bases from V and 2 from J; bases not matched to a gene: 7. The CDR3 is made up of 15 amino acids.

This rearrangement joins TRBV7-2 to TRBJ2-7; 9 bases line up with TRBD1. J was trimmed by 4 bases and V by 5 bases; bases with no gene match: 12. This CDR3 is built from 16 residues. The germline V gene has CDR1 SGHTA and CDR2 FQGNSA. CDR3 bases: TGTGCCAGCAGCCCCGCCTCACAGGGGGCTAGGTACGAGCAGTACTTC. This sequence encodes CASSPASQGARYEQYF.

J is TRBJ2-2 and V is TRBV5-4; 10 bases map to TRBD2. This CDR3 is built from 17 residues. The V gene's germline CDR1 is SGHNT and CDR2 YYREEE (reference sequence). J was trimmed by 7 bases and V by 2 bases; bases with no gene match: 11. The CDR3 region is CASSLSSGGYQVGELFF. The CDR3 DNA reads TGTGCCAGCAGCTTATCTAGCGGGGGTTACCAGGTCGGGGAGCTGTTTTTT.

The chain's CDR3 is CASSLYGENQPQHF. The CDR3 nucleotides are TGCGCCAGCAGCTTATACGGGGAAAATCAGCCCCAGCATTTT. The gene calls are TRBV5-1 and TRBJ1-5; D is ambiguous. V was shortened by 2 bases and J by 4 bases, with 10 bases between the two germline ends. This CDR3 contains 14 residues. Germline loops: CDR1 SGHRS, CDR2 YFSETQ.

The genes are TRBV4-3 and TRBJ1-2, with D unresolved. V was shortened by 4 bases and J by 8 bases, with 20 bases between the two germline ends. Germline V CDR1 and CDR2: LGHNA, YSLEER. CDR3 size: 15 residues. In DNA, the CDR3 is TGCGCCAGCAGCCCGGAGAGAACTCCCTTTGAGGGCTACACCTTC. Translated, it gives CASSPERTPFEGYTF.

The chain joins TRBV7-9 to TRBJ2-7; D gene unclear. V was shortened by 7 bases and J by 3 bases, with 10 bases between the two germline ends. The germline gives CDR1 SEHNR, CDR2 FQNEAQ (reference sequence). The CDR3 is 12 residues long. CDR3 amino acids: CASNGRGYEQYF. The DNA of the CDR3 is TGTGCCAGCAATGGCCGAGGCTACGAGCAGTACTTC.

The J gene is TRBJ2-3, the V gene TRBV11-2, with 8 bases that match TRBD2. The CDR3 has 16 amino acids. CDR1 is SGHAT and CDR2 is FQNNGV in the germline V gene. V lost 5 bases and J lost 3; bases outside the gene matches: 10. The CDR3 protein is CASSQAGGGVTDTQYF. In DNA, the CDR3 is TGTGCCAGCAGCCAGGCGGGGGGCGGTGTTACAGATACGCAGTATTTT.

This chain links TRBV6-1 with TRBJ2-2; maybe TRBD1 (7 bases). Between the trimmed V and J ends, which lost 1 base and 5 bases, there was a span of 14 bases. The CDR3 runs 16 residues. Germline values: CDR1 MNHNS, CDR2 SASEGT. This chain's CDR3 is CASSEGSGQVTGELFF. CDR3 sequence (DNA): TGTGCCAGCAGTGAAGGTAGCGGACAGGTTACCGGGGAGCTGTTTTTT.

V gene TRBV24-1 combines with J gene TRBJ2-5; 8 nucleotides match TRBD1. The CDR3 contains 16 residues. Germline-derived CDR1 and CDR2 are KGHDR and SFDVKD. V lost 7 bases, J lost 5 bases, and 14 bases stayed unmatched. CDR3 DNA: TGTGCCACCAGCGCACCAGACAGGGGTTGGCGGGAGACCCAGTACTTC. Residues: CATSAPDRGWRETQYF.

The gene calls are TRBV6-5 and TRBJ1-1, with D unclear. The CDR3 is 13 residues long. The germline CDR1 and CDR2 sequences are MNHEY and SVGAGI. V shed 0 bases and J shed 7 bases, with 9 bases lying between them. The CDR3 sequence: CASSYSAAVEAFF. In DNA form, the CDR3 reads TGTGCCAGCAGTTACTCGGCGGCAGTTGAAGCTTTCTTT.

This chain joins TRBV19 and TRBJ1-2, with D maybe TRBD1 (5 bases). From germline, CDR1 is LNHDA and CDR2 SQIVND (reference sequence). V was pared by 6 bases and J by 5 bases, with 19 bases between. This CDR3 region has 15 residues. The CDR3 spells CASRETDRPLYGYTF. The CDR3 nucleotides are TGTGCCAGTAGGGAGACAGATAGGCCTTTATATGGCTACACCTTC.

CDR3 region: CASRTSGRGETQYF. For the CDR3, the DNA is TGTGCCAGCAGGACTAGCGGGAGAGGAGAGACCCAGTACTTC. This sequence joins TRBV25-1 and TRBJ2-5; 12 nucleotides agree with TRBD2. This CDR3 spans 14 amino acids. Germline values: CDR1 MGHDK, CDR2 SYGVNS. V shed 6 bases and J 4 bases; nucleotides not matched to a gene: 3.

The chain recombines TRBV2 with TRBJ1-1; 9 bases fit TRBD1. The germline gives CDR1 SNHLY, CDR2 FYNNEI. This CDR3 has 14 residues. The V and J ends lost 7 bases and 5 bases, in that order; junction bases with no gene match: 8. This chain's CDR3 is CASKGQGVNTEAFF. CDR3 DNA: TGTGCCAGCAAGGGACAGGGCGTTAATACTGAAGCTTTCTTT.

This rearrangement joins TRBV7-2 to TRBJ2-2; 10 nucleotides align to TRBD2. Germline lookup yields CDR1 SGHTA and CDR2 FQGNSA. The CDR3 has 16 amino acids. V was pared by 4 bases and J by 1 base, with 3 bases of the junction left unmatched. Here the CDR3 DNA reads TGTGCCAGCAGCTCAACTAGCGGGGAGAACACCGGGGAGCTGTTTTTT. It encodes CASSSTSGENTGELFF.

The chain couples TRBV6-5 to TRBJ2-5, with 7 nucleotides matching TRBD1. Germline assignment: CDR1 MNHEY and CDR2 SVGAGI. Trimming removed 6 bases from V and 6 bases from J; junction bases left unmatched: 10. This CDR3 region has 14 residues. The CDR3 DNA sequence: TGTGCCAGCAGGGGAGACAGGGCATCGCAGACCCAGTACTTC. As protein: CASRGDRASQTQYF.

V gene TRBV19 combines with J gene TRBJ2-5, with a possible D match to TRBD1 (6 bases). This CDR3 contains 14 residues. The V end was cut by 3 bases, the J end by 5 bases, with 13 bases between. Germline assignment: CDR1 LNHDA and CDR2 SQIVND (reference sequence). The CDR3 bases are TGTGCCAGTAGTATCAGGGGCGGGTCGGAGACCCAGTACTTC. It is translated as CASSIRGGSETQYF. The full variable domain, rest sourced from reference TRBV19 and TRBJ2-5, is DGGITQSPKYLFRKEGQNVTLSCEQNLNHDAMYWYRQDPGQGLRLIYYSQIVNDFQKGDIAEGYSVSREKKESFPLTVTSAQKNPTAFYLCASSIRGGSETQYFGPGTRLLVL.

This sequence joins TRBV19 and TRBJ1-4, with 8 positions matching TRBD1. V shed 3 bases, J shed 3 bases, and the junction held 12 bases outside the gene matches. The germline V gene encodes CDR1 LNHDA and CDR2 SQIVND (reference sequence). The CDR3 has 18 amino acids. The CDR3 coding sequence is TGTGCCAGTAGTATCGGTCGGGACAGGAATCGTCCTAATGAAAAACTGTTTTTT. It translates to CASSIGRDRNRPNEKLFF.